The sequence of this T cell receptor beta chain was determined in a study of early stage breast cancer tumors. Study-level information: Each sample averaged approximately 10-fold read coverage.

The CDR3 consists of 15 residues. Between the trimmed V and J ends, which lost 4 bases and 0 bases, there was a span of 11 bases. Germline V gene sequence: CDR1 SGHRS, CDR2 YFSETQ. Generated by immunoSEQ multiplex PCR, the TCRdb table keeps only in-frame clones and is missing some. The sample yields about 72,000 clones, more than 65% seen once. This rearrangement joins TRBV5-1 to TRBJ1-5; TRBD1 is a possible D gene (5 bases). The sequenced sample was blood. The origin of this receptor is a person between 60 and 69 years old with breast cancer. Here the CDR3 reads CASSPDGTSNQPQHF. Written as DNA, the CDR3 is TGCGCCAGCAGCCCGGACGGGACTAGCAATCAGCCCCAGCATTTT.